This passage covers 32 T cell receptor beta chains from one sample sequenced in a study of blood T cell repertoires in COVID-19. Clones were read by immunoSEQ multiplex PCR, and TCRdb kept only the in-frame ones, dropping some. The table records about 190,000 clones, less than 80% of them present only once. Sequenced material: peripheral blood. The receptors come from a woman aged 45-65 years with acute or convalescent COVID-19.

This clone has only one observation. V usage is TRBV27 and J usage is TRBJ2-3; 10 bases map to TRBD2. Losses at the gene ends were 5 bases for V and 2 bases for J; bases not matched to a gene: 4. The CDR3 has 15 amino acids. Germline V gene lookup returns CDR1 MNHEY and CDR2 SMNVEV (reference sequence). CDR3 protein: CASSSGRAFTDTQYF. The CDR3 DNA follows: TGTGCCAGCAGTAGCGGGAGGGCCTTCACAGATACGCAGTATTTT.

V usage is TRBV7-2 and J usage is TRBJ2-3; D possibly corresponds to TRBD2 (6 bases). V lost 5 bases and J lost 5, with 17 bases in between. Germline V gene lookup returns CDR1 SGHTA and CDR2 FQGNSA. The CDR3 totals 15 residues. The CDR3 DNA reads as TGTGCCAGCAGCCGGGGGAGACTGCTTATAGATACGCAGTATTTT. It codes for CASSRGRLLIDTQYF. Based on the CDR3 plus reference TRBV7-2 and TRBJ2-3, the full variable domain is GAGVSQSPSNKVTEKGKDVELRCDPISGHTALYWYRQSLGQGLEFLIYFQGNSAPDKSGLPSDRFSAERTGGSVSTLTIQRTQQEDSAVYLCASSRGRLLIDTQYFGPGTRLTVL.

This clone was observed a handful of times. The rearrangement links TRBV7-8 to TRBJ1-6; D is ambiguous. V shed 5 bases and J shed 5 bases, with 13 bases lying between them. The CDR3 spans 15 residues. Germline V lookup: CDR1 SGHVS, CDR2 FQNEAQ. The CDR3 DNA sequence: TGTGCCAGCAGCCCTCTAACCGGGAATAATTCACCCCTCCACTTT. The encoded protein is CASSPLTGNNSPLHF.

The rearrangement joins TRBV5-1 to TRBJ1-3, with TRBD1 matching over 7 bases. Germline CDR1 is SGHRS and CDR2 is YFSETQ. CDR3 size: 15 residues. V shed 3 bases, J shed 3 bases, and the junction held 6 bases outside the gene matches. The CDR3 is CASSYDRANGNTIYF. CDR3 sequence (DNA): TGCGCCAGCAGCTACGACAGGGCGAATGGAAACACCATATATTTT. The complete variable domain, with remaining parts taken from reference TRBV5-1 and TRBJ1-3, reads KAGVTQTPRYLIKTRGQQVTLSCSPISGHRSVSWYQQTPGQGLQFLFEYFSETQRNKGNFPGRFSGRQFSNSRSEMNVSTLELGDSALYLCASSYDRANGNTIYFGEGSWLTVV.

The chain couples TRBV10-3 to TRBJ2-4; 16 bases align to TRBD2. The junction had 10 bases not matched to a gene; V was cut back by 11 bases and J by 0 bases. There are 18 residues in the CDR3. Germline CDR1 ENHRY, CDR2 SYGVKD. The CDR3 sequence is CAAGPGLAGGPAKNIQYF. CDR3 coding DNA: TGTGCCGCAGGGCCGGGACTAGCGGGAGGGCCAGCCAAAAACATTCAGTACTTC.

The chain joins TRBV9 to TRBJ2-1; D possibly corresponds to TRBD1 (6 bases). There are 15 residues in the CDR3. V lost 1 base to trimming and J lost 8 bases, with 16 bases between them. Germline CDR1 SGDLS, CDR2 YYNGEE. Here the CDR3 reads CASSVYGQGRDEQFF. The CDR3 nucleotides read TGTGCCAGCAGCGTATATGGGCAGGGGCGCGATGAGCAGTTCTTC.

J is TRBJ1-2 and V is TRBV18; tentative D call: TRBD1 (5 bases). Germline V gene data show CDR1 as KGHSH and CDR2 as LQKENI. The CDR3 covers 15 residues. V lost 4 bases to trimming and J lost 4 bases, with 16 bases between them. This chain's CDR3 is CASSQEQDPRYGYTF. As DNA, the CDR3 is TGTGCCAGCTCACAGGAACAGGATCCCCGCTATGGCTACACCTTC.

This chain uses TRBV28 with TRBJ1-5, with D unresolved. From germline, CDR1 is MDHEN and CDR2 SYDVKM. Between the trimmed V and J ends, which lost 4 bases and 1 base, there was a span of 14 bases. The CDR3 covers 16 residues. CDR3 in amino acids: CASSYLARMSNQPQHF. The CDR3 bases are TGTGCCAGCAGTTATCTGGCCCGAATGAGCAATCAGCCCCAGCATTTT.

The chain employs TRBV28 and TRBJ2-1; 7 positions match TRBD1. This CDR3 has 15 residues. Germline V gene data show CDR1 as MDHEN and CDR2 as SYDVKM. Germline trimming cut 7 bases from V and 4 bases from J; bases unmatched to any gene: 10. DNA for the CDR3: TGTGCCAGCACCCCGTCGGGGACAGCTTACAATGAGCAGTTCTTC. Protein product: CASTPSGTAYNEQFF.

This rearrangement joins TRBV14 to TRBJ2-2; 12 nucleotides match TRBD2. The CDR3 contains 16 residues. Germline CDR1 is SGHDN and CDR2 is FVKESK. V lost 2 bases to trimming and J lost 4 bases; unmatched junction nucleotides: 2. CDR3 DNA sequence: TGTGCCAGCAGCCAACGGGGACTAGCGGGCACCGGGGAGCTGTTTTTT. Its translation is CASSQRGLAGTGELFF.

The chain employs TRBV3-1 (or the pseudogene TRBV3-2) and TRBJ1-1; D not resolved. Trimming shortened V by 3 bases and J by 0 bases, and 8 bases separated the two germline ends. This CDR3 has 14 residues. Germline V gene sequence: CDR1 LGHDT, CDR2 YNNKEL (reference sequence). The CDR3, as DNA: TGTGCCAGCAGCCAGGGCTCATTGAACACTGAAGCTTTCTTT. It codes for CASSQGSLNTEAFF.

The chain is built from TRBV27 and TRBJ2-7; 8 bases are a match to TRBD1. V dropped 6 bases and J dropped 4; count of bases not matched to a gene: 5. Germline CDR1 MNHEY, CDR2 SMNVEV (reference sequence). This CDR3 has 13 amino acids. CDR3 loop: CASRPGGKYEQYF. The CDR3 DNA follows: TGTGCCAGCAGACCAGGGGGCAAGTACGAGCAGTACTTC.

CDR3 DNA sequence: TGTGCCAGCAGCTTATATCCGGGGTACAATGAGCAGTTCTTC. Protein product: CASSLYPGYNEQFF. The V call is TRBV7-6, the J call TRBJ2-1, with D tentatively TRBD2 (5 bases). V was trimmed by 2 bases and J by 4 bases, leaving 9 bases between them. The CDR3 totals 14 residues. Germline V gives CDR1 SGHVS, CDR2 FNYEAQ.

This clone occurred a few times. V and J are TRBV11-2 and TRBJ1-6; perhaps TRBD1 as D (5 bases). This CDR3 has 14 amino acids. V was cut by 5 bases and J by 10 bases, with 15 bases left in between. Germline-derived CDR1 and CDR2 are SGHAT and FQNNGV. The CDR3 nucleotides read TGTGCCAGCAGCCCGGGGGGGTTCAGATCACCCCTCCACTTT. As protein: CASSPGGFRSPLHF.

The chain uses TRBV19 and TRBJ2-1; 12 bases agree with TRBD2. The CDR3 has 15 residues. Per the germline V gene, CDR1 is LNHDA and CDR2 is SQIVND (reference sequence). With 6 bases clipped from V and 9 bases from J, the junction kept 9 bases outside the gene matches. The CDR3 is CASSPTSGSPSEQFF. The CDR3 DNA sequence: TGTGCCAGTAGCCCGACTAGCGGGAGTCCAAGTGAGCAGTTCTTC.

The rearrangement joins TRBV4-3 to TRBJ2-7; the D gene is possibly TRBD1 (7 bases). CDR1 is LGHNA, CDR2 YSLEER, per germline. This CDR3 region has 17 residues. With 4 bases removed from V and 0 bases from J, the gap between germline ends came to 19 bases. CDR3 residues: CASSLLLGGQSSYEQYF. The CDR3 DNA reads as TGCGCCAGCAGCCTCTTACTGGGGGGACAGTCCTCCTACGAGCAGTACTTC.

The rearrangement uses TRBV2 and TRBJ2-2; D possibly corresponds to TRBD1 (5 bases). The ends were cut back, 8 bases at V and 5 bases at J, with 18 bases in the middle. Germline CDR1 SNHLY, CDR2 FYNNEI. This CDR3 contains 15 residues. The chain's CDR3 is CASEVQAIITGELFF. In nucleotides, the CDR3 is TGTGCCAGCGAGGTACAGGCGATTATTACCGGGGAGCTGTTTTTT.

This clone was seen a handful of times. The chain is built from TRBV20-1 and TRBJ1-1, with TRBD1 matching 8 bases. The J segment lost 8 bases and the V segment lost 5 bases, leaving 4 bases of the junction unmatched. The CDR3 consists of 11 residues. Per germline, CDR1 DFQATT and CDR2 SNEGSKA (reference sequence). The CDR3 is CSADRGKEAFF. The CDR3 coding sequence is TGCAGTGCTGACAGGGGTAAAGAAGCTTTCTTT.

The chain combines TRBV30 with TRBJ1-6, with TRBD1 as a possible D gene (6 bases). V lost 1 base and J lost 7, with 11 bases in between. This CDR3 is 14 amino acids long. Germline CDR1 reads GTSNPN; CDR2 reads SVGIG (reference sequence). The CDR3 DNA is TGTGCCTGGAGTGAAGGGGGTATGAATTCACCCCTCCACTTT. It specifies CAWSEGGMNSPLHF.

The chain carries TRBV5-1 and TRBJ1-1; maybe TRBD1 (6 bases). Looked up from germline, CDR1 is SGHRS and CDR2 is YFSETQ. V lost 4 bases to trimming and J lost 4 bases, with 14 bases between them. CDR3 length equals 14 residues. CDR3 in DNA: TGCGCCAGCAGCCTACCAAGACAGGTCACTGAAGCTTTCTTT. Encoded protein: CASSLPRQVTEAFF.

The V and J genes are TRBV4-3 and TRBJ2-6; 12 bases agree with TRBD1. After removal of 4 bases from V and 4 bases from J, the junction contained 11 bases not matched to a gene. CDR1 and CDR2 (germline): LGHNA, YSLEER. The CDR3 covers 19 residues. The CDR3 DNA sequence: TGCGCCAGCAGCCTGAGGACGGGACAGGGGGCAGGGGGGGCCAACGTCCTGACTTTC. This translates into CASSLRTGQGAGGANVLTF.

V is TRBV6-5 and J is TRBJ2-1; 8 nucleotides agree with TRBD2. This CDR3 is 14 amino acids long. Per the germline V gene, CDR1 is MNHEY and CDR2 is SVGAGI. Trimming at V came to 5 bases and at J to 10 bases, leaving 10 bases not matched to a gene. The chain's CDR3 is CASSRGGLVREQFF. CDR3 in DNA: TGTGCCAGCAGTCGGGGGGGACTAGTTCGCGAGCAGTTCTTC.

The CDR3: CASSLAGTGEDTIYF. The CDR3 DNA follows: TGTGCCAGCAGCTTGGCGGGGACAGGGGAGGATACCATATATTTT. This chain links TRBV7-6 with TRBJ1-3; 10 bases align to TRBD1. With 3 bases clipped from V and 10 bases from J, the junction kept 9 bases outside the gene matches. CDR3 length: 15 amino acids. CDR1 and CDR2 from the germline V gene are SGHVS and FNYEAQ.

The chain combines TRBV6-1 with TRBJ2-7; no reliable D call. V lost 1 base and J lost 12, with 7 bases in between. In germline, CDR1 is MNHNS, CDR2 SASEGT. This CDR3 has 10 residues. The CDR3 DNA is TGTGCCAGCAGTGAAGAAAAGCCGTACTTC. Translating gives CASSEEKPYF.

The chain uses TRBV30 and TRBJ2-3; 8 nucleotides line up with TRBD2. Germline CDR1 is GTSNPN and CDR2 is SVGIG (reference sequence). The CDR3 is 19 residues long. Trimming cost V 0 bases and J 1 base; bases outside gene matches: 15. CDR3 nucleotide sequence: TGTGCCTGGAGTGTTTTTAGCGGGGACCTCCTAGGGGGCACAGATACGCAGTATTTT. This sequence encodes CAWSVFSGDLLGGTDTQYF. Variable domain in full (rest from reference TRBV30 and TRBJ2-3): SQTIHQWPATLVQPVGSPLSLECTVEGTSNPNLYWYRQAAGRGLQLLFYSVGIGQISSEVPQNLSASRPQDRQFILSSKKLLLSDSGFYLCAWSVFSGDLLGGTDTQYFGPGTRLTVL.

The gene calls are TRBV30 and TRBJ1-3; 7 bases fit TRBD1. The length of the CDR3 is 14 residues. The V gene's germline CDR1 is GTSNPN and CDR2 SVGIG (reference sequence). J lost 2 bases, V lost 5 bases, and 6 bases had no gene match. The CDR3, as DNA: TGTGCCTGGGCCAGACAGGGCGCTGGAAACACCATATATTTT. It yields the protein CAWARQGAGNTIYF.

V gene TRBV7-6 combines with J gene TRBJ2-5; the match to TRBD1 covers 9 bases. After removal of 1 base from V and 4 bases from J, the junction contained 1 base not matched to a gene. CDR3 length equals 14 residues. The germline V gene encodes CDR1 SGHVS and CDR2 FNYEAQ. This CDR3 is CASSLVQGAETQYF. The CDR3 coding sequence is TGTGCCAGCAGCTTAGTACAGGGGGCAGAGACCCAGTACTTC.

The chain combines TRBV6-1 with TRBJ2-3; a possible D gene is TRBD2 (6 bases). CDR1 is MNHNS, CDR2 SASEGT, per germline. Trimming took 4 bases from V and 1 from J, leaving 21 bases between them. The CDR3 covers 18 residues. This CDR3 reads CASSVGPRLVGGTDTQYF. DNA of the CDR3: TGTGCCAGCAGTGTTGGCCCAAGACTAGTAGGGGGCACAGATACGCAGTATTTT.

V is TRBV11-2 and J is TRBJ2-1; 8 nucleotides align to TRBD1. The CDR3 length is 15 residues. Trimming removed 7 bases from V and 4 bases from J; junction bases left unmatched: 9. Germline V CDR1 and CDR2: SGHAT, FQNNGV. The CDR3 protein is CASTIGDRPYNEQFF. CDR3 DNA sequence: TGTGCCAGCACCATAGGGGACAGGCCTTACAATGAGCAGTTCTTC.

The CDR3 here is CASSEAPAGASDTQYF. The CDR3 region has the DNA TGTGCCAGCAGTGAAGCGCCAGCGGGGGCCTCAGATACGCAGTATTTT. The chain links TRBV6-1 to TRBJ2-3, with 8 bases aligning to TRBD2. The CDR3 consists of 16 residues. The germline V gene has CDR1 MNHNS and CDR2 SASEGT. The J segment lost 4 bases and the V segment lost 0 bases, leaving 6 bases of the junction unmatched.

The rearrangement uses TRBV6-5 and TRBJ2-2; D ambiguous. V gave up 7 bases and J gave up 5 bases, with 11 bases separating them. CDR1 MNHEY and CDR2 SVGAGI come from the germline V gene. The CDR3 runs 13 residues. The CDR3 DNA sequence: TGTGCCAGCACCGTCCCGGTGACCGGGGAGCTGTTTTTT. This codes for CASTVPVTGELFF.

V and J are TRBV5-4 and TRBJ2-4; TRBD1 matches at 8 bases. After removal of 4 bases from V and 5 bases from J, the junction contained 5 bases not matched to a gene. Looked up from germline, CDR1 is SGHNT and CDR2 is YYREEE (reference sequence). The CDR3 sequence is 14 residues long. The CDR3 protein is CASSRSGQENIQYF. In DNA, the CDR3 is TGTGCCAGCAGCCGCTCGGGACAGGAAAACATTCAGTACTTC.